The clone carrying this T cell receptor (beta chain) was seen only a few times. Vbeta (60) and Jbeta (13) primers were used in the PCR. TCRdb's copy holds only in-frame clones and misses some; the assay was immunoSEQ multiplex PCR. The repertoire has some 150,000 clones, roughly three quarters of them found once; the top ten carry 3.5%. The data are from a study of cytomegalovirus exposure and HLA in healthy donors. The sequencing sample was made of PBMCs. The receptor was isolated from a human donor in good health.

CDR3 amino acids: CASSISGPNTEAFF. The CDR3 coding sequence is TGTGCCAGTAGTATTTCAGGGCCGAACACTGAAGCTTTCTTT. V usage is TRBV19 and J usage is TRBJ1-1, with D possibly TRBD1 on 5 matching bases. The length of the CDR3 is 14 residues. V was trimmed by 3 bases and J by 1 base, leaving 9 bases between them. Germline V gene sequence: CDR1 LNHDA, CDR2 SQIVND (reference sequence). Supplemented by reference TRBV19 and TRBJ1-1, the full variable domain reads DGGITQSPKYLFRKEGQNVTLSCEQNLNHDAMYWYRQDPGQGLRLIYYSQIVNDFQKGDIAEGYSVSREKKESFPLTVTSAQKNPTAFYLCASSISGPNTEAFFGQGTRLTVV.